Presented here are 19 T cell receptor beta chains from one specimen sequenced in a study of T cell clonotyping in hematopoietic cell transplantation. Profiling relied on immunoSEQ multiplex PCR, and the TCRdb table lists in-frame clones only, not all of them. The sample has under 15,000 clones, around 90% seen once. The sample consisted of peripheral blood mononuclear cells. Source of these receptors: a man aged 30 to 45 in good health. Some clones in this sample may be carry-over from other donors' samples.

This clone occurred a few times. J is TRBJ1-1 and V is TRBV5-1; 9 nucleotides line up with TRBD1. The junction had 7 bases not matched to a gene; V was cut back by 3 bases and J by 4 bases. Germline V lookup: CDR1 SGHRS, CDR2 YFSETQ. The CDR3 is 15 amino acids. CDR3 nucleotides: TGCGCCAGCAGCTCGGGACAGGGACGGAGCACTGAAGCTTTCTTT. This sequence encodes CASSSGQGRSTEAFF. Full variable domain (outside the CDR3, taken from reference TRBV5-1 and TRBJ1-1): KAGVTQTPRYLIKTRGQQVTLSCSPISGHRSVSWYQQTPGQGLQFLFEYFSETQRNKGNFPGRFSGRQFSNSRSEMNVSTLELGDSALYLCASSSGQGRSTEAFFGQGTRLTVV.

This clone was seen just once. The CDR3 region is CASSLGQGSSDEQFF. The CDR3 nucleotides are TGCGCCAGCAGCTTAGGCCAGGGGAGTTCCGATGAGCAGTTCTTC. This chain joins TRBV5-1 and TRBJ2-1; the D gene is possibly TRBD1 (6 bases). This CDR3 has 15 amino acids. In germline, CDR1 is SGHRS, CDR2 YFSETQ. V lost 2 bases to trimming and J lost 8 bases, with 17 bases between them.

A single count supports this clone. The CDR3 DNA follows: TGTGCCAGCAGCCCCTGGGACGGAATGAACACTGAAGCTTTCTTT. This encodes CASSPWDGMNTEAFF. The J gene is TRBJ1-1, the V gene TRBV7-9; weak D call: TRBD1 (5 bases). Germline CDR1 is SEHNR and CDR2 is FQNEAQ (reference sequence). This CDR3 is built from 15 residues. The V and J ends lost 5 bases and 0 bases respectively, with 13 bases between them.

V gene TRBV29-1 combines with J gene TRBJ1-1, with D possibly being TRBD1 (5 bases). Trimming removed 4 bases at V and 5 bases at J, with 14 bases between. Germline V gene sequence: CDR1 SQVTM, CDR2 ANQGSEA. This CDR3 has 13 residues. CDR3 nucleotides: TGCAGCGTTGGTTATTCAGGGTCAACTGAAGCTTTCTTT. Translation: CSVGYSGSTEAFF.

The chain is built from TRBV6-5 and TRBJ1-2; 7 bases line up with TRBD1. Trimming removed 6 bases from V and 4 bases from J; junction bases left unmatched: 5. The CDR3 sequence is 13 residues long. Germline CDR1 and CDR2: MNHEY and SVGAGI. CDR3 bases: TGTGCCAGCAGACAGACAGGGCCCTATGGCTACACCTTC. It encodes CASRQTGPYGYTF.

V and J are TRBV2 and TRBJ1-2; TRBD1 agrees at 8 bases. This CDR3 spans 14 amino acids. The V gene end was trimmed by 6 bases and the J gene end by 8 bases; junction bases not matched to a gene: 11. Looked up from germline, CDR1 is SNHLY and CDR2 is FYNNEI. The DNA for the CDR3 is TGTGCCAGCAGCTACACCGGACAGGGAAGAGGCTACACCTTC. Translation gives CASSYTGQGRGYTF.

This clone has only one observation. The chain recombines TRBV27 with TRBJ1-3; no clear D gene. Germline values: CDR1 MNHEY, CDR2 SMNVEV (reference sequence). Trimming pared 5 bases from V and 2 bases from J, leaving 10 bases between. This CDR3 has 14 amino acids. CDR3 nucleotides: TGTGCCAGCAGTCCCGACCCTCCTGGAAACACCATATATTTT. This gives the protein CASSPDPPGNTIYF.

The rearrangement links TRBV11-2 to TRBJ2-5; D might be TRBD1 (5 bases). The CDR3 runs 18 residues. Germline loops: CDR1 SGHAT, CDR2 FQNNGV. V lost 0 bases and J lost 1, with 18 bases in between. CDR3 bases: TGTGCCAGCAGCTTAGATTCCCCACCCAGGACAAGCCAAGAGACCCAGTACTTC. This translates into CASSLDSPPRTSQETQYF.

The chain combines TRBV14 with TRBJ2-7; the D gene is possibly TRBD2 (5 bases). The CDR3 runs to 17 residues. Germline CDR1 SGHDN, CDR2 FVKESK. Trimming took 4 bases from V and 3 from J, leaving 22 bases between them. CDR3 nucleotide sequence: TGTGCCAGCAGCCTCGGGATGCTTTCAGGCGGCGACTACGAGCAGTACTTC. The encoded protein is CASSLGMLSGGDYEQYF.

The chain is built from TRBV30 and TRBJ1-2, with D perhaps matching TRBD1 (6 bases). Germline V gene sequence: CDR1 GTSNPN, CDR2 SVGIG (reference sequence). The V end was cut by 5 bases, the J end by 4 bases, with 14 bases between. CDR3 size: 13 residues. CDR3 region: CAWSPGAVYGYTF. The DNA of the CDR3 is TGTGCCTGGTCCCCGGGGGCTGTCTATGGCTACACCTTC.

This chain joins TRBV14 and TRBJ1-5; D gene uncertain. Trimming stripped 2 bases from V and 7 bases from J, with 9 bases between. The CDR3 loop spans 13 amino acids. Germline CDR1 and CDR2: SGHDN and FVKESK. CDR3 sequence: CASSQSPEQPQHF. CDR3 DNA: TGTGCCAGCAGCCAAAGCCCAGAGCAGCCCCAGCATTTT.

The chain carries TRBV14 and TRBJ2-2; possibly TRBD1 for D (6 bases). The CDR3 length is 14 residues. V was clipped by 2 bases and J by 8 bases, with 12 bases between them. Germline-derived CDR1 and CDR2 are SGHDN and FVKESK. The CDR3 loop is CASSQTQGPGELFF. DNA for the CDR3: TGTGCCAGCAGCCAAACACAGGGTCCGGGGGAGCTGTTTTTT.

The chain links TRBV2 to TRBJ2-7, with D possibly being TRBD2 (6 bases). The CDR3 is 16 residues long. V was cut by 7 bases and J by 2 bases, with 21 bases left in between. Germline CDR1 and CDR2: SNHLY and FYNNEI. The CDR3, as DNA: TGTGCCAGCATGGAGGGTTGGTTGGCCCCCACCTACGAGCAGTACTTC. Translating gives CASMEGWLAPTYEQYF.

V is TRBV4-2 and J is TRBJ1-4; D remains ambiguous. Trimming took off 0 bases at V and 0 bases at J, with 5 bases between the two ends. CDR1 is LGHNA, CDR2 YNFKEQ, per germline. The CDR3 extends over 15 amino acids. This chain's CDR3 is CASSQEGATNEKLFF. DNA of the CDR3: TGTGCCAGCAGCCAAGAGGGAGCAACTAATGAAAAACTGTTTTTT.

This clone was seen only once. The chain carries TRBV29-1 and TRBJ2-3; D is uncertain. The V end was cut by 7 bases, the J end by 0 bases, with 14 bases between. CDR3 length: 14 residues. Germline CDR1 is SQVTM and CDR2 is ANQGSEA. CDR3 nucleotides: TGCAGCGCCGCCCTAGTTACTAGCACAGATACGCAGTATTTT. Translating gives CSAALVTSTDTQYF.

This clone occurred once. CDR3 DNA sequence: TGTGCCTGGAGTGTACGGGGACAGCCCCAGCATTTT. It is translated as CAWSVRGQPQHF. The genes are TRBV30 and TRBJ1-5; D call uncertain. This CDR3 spans 12 amino acids. Germline CDR1 GTSNPN, CDR2 SVGIG (reference sequence). Trimming took off 0 bases at V and 7 bases at J, with 7 bases between the two ends.

The J gene is TRBJ2-7, the V gene TRBV7-9, with 8 bases aligning to TRBD1. The CDR3 is made up of 14 amino acids. The trim removed 2 bases at V and 4 bases at J, leaving 4 bases unmatched. Germline V gives CDR1 SEHNR, CDR2 FQNEAQ (reference sequence). The CDR3 loop reads CASSLSGGYYEQYF. The CDR3 DNA follows: TGTGCCAGCAGCTTATCAGGGGGCTATTACGAGCAGTACTTC.

The chain links TRBV4-3 to TRBJ1-3; D gene unclear. Germline CDR1 and CDR2: LGHNA and YSLEER. This CDR3 has 16 residues. Between the trimmed V and J ends, which lost 4 bases and 0 bases, there was a span of 13 bases. As DNA, the CDR3 is TGCGCCAGCAGCCCTCGTGACGGCGGCTCTGGAAACACCATATATTTT. Protein: CASSPRDGGSGNTIYF.

The chain carries TRBV7-8 and TRBJ2-7, with D possibly called TRBD1 or TRBD2 (5 bases each). Germline loops: CDR1 SGHVS, CDR2 FQNEAQ. The CDR3 loop spans 15 amino acids. V lost 6 bases and J lost 1, with 16 bases in between. CDR3 bases: TGTGCCAGCAGGGCTAGGGACGGATTTTCCTACGAGCAGTACTTC. Translation gives CASRARDGFSYEQYF.